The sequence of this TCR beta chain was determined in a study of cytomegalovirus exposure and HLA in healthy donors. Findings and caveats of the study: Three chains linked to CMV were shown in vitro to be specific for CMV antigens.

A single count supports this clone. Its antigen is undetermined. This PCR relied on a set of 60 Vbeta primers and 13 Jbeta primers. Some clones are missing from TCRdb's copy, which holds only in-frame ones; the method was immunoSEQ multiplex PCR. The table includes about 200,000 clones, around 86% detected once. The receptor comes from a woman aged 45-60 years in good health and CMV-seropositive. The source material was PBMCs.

The CDR3 here is CASSGQVSGELFF. The CDR3 DNA is TGTGCCAGCAGTGGGCAGGTTAGCGGGGAGCTGTTTTTT. The chain recombines TRBV2 with TRBJ2-2; D unresolved. The germline gives CDR1 SNHLY, CDR2 FYNNEI. The CDR3 length is 13 residues. Deletions cut 4 bases from V and 7 bases from J, with 10 bases between. The full variable domain, its missing parts supplied by reference TRBV2 and TRBJ2-2, is EPEVTQTPSHQVTQMGQEVILRCVPISNHLYFYWYRQILGQKVEFLVSFYNNEISEKSEIFDDQFSVERPDGSNFTLKIRSTKLEDSAMYFCASSGQVSGELFFGEGSRLTVL.